This T cell receptor (beta chain) appears in the sequencing data of a study of cytomegalovirus exposure and HLA in healthy donors. Per the germline V gene, CDR1 is SEHNR and CDR2 is FQNEAQ (reference sequence). Trimming left V 4 bases short and J 7 bases short, with 10 bases between. The CDR3 totals 12 residues. PCR amplification relied on 60 Vbeta primers (plus 13 Jbeta primers). TCRdb's table, derived via immunoSEQ multiplex PCR, lists solely in-frame clones and lacks some. Of around 200,000 clones listed, roughly four fifths are singletons. Sample: PBMCs. The chain employs TRBV7-9 and TRBJ1-1; D might be TRBD1 (5 bases). This TCR was sampled from a woman in her 30s in good health and CMV-seropositive. The CDR3 nucleotides are TGTGCCAGCAGCTCCGACAGAAATGAAGCTTTCTTT. Amino acid sequence: CASSSDRNEAFF.